The 18 T cell receptor beta chains below all came from one sample that was sequenced in a study of blood T cell repertoires in COVID-19. Repertoires were generated with immunoSEQ multiplex PCR, while TCRdb's copy carries only in-frame clones and drops some. Of approximately 140,000 clones listed, 86% were seen once; the top ten hold under 2.5%. Material: PBMCs or T cells enriched from blood (not recorded which). The receptor set was obtained from a woman aged 45 to 65 who had recovered from COVID-19.

This rearrangement joins TRBV13 to TRBJ2-7; 8 bases are shared with TRBD2. The V gene end was trimmed by 3 bases and the J gene end by 7 bases; junction bases not matched to a gene: 2. The CDR3 loop spans 12 amino acids. Per germline, CDR1 PRHDT and CDR2 FYEKMQ (reference sequence). CDR3 residues: CASSFGRGEQYF. CDR3 nucleotide sequence: TGTGCCAGCAGCTTCGGGAGGGGGGAGCAGTACTTC.

The chain is built from TRBV7-9 and TRBJ2-5; D not resolved. Trimming cost V 7 bases and J 3 bases, with 9 bases left between them. The CDR3 length is 12 residues. CDR1 and CDR2 from the germline V gene are SEHNR and FQNEAQ (reference sequence). The CDR3 loop is CASNPLEETQYF. As DNA, the CDR3 is TGTGCCAGCAATCCACTGGAAGAGACCCAGTACTTC.

The chain carries TRBV5-1 and TRBJ1-6; tentative D call: TRBD1 (5 bases). Germline CDR1 SGHRS, CDR2 YFSETQ. The CDR3 contains 13 residues. The V end was cut by 2 bases, the J end by 10 bases, with 10 bases between. The CDR3 DNA is TGCGCCAGCAGCTTTTCAGGGCTCTCACCCCTCCACTTT. Protein: CASSFSGLSPLHF.

This clone was observed a single time. The chain has TRBV7-8 and TRBJ1-5; 10 bases are shared with TRBD1. Germline V lookup: CDR1 SGHVS, CDR2 FQNEAQ. This CDR3 has 18 residues. After removal of 3 bases from V and 2 bases from J, the junction contained 10 bases not matched to a gene. The CDR3 is CASSFQFAGTGGNQPQHF. The CDR3 DNA reads TGTGCCAGCAGCTTCCAATTCGCCGGGACAGGGGGCAATCAGCCCCAGCATTTT. Together with reference TRBV7-8 and TRBJ1-5, the CDR3 gives the full variable domain: GAGVSQSPRYKVAKRGQDVALRCDPISGHVSLFWYQQALGQGPEFLTYFQNEAQLDKSGLPSDRFFAERPEGSVSTLKIQRTQQEDSAVYLCASSFQFAGTGGNQPQHFGDGTRLSIL.

This chain uses TRBV5-6 with TRBJ2-3, with D tentatively TRBD1 (5 bases). Germline values: CDR1 SGHDT, CDR2 YYEEEE. The ends were cut back, 6 bases at V and 5 bases at J, with 13 bases in the middle. The CDR3 is 13 residues long. CDR3 nucleotide sequence: TGTGCCAGCACAGGGAACGAGGTAGATACGCAGTATTTT. Translation gives CASTGNEVDTQYF.

V and J are TRBV7-9 and TRBJ1-5; TRBD1 matches 8 bases. CDR1 and CDR2 (germline): SEHNR, FQNEAQ (reference sequence). With 5 bases clipped from V and 4 bases from J, the junction kept 10 bases outside the gene matches. This CDR3 contains 16 residues. The CDR3 DNA reads as TGTGCCAGCAGCAGAGGGACAGGTAACCCAAATCAGCCCCAGCATTTT. As protein: CASSRGTGNPNQPQHF. Complete variable domain (other parts from reference TRBV7-9 and TRBJ1-5): DTGVSQNPRHKITKRGQNVTFRCDPISEHNRLYWYRQTLGQGPEFLTYFQNEAQLEKSRLLSDRFSAERPKGSFSTLEIQRTEQGDSAMYLCASSRGTGNPNQPQHFGDGTRLSIL.

This rearrangement joins TRBV18 to TRBJ2-5; 12 bases agree with TRBD2. CDR1 KGHSH and CDR2 LQKENI come from the germline V gene. V lost 3 bases to trimming and J lost 5 bases; unmatched junction nucleotides: 16. The CDR3 is made up of 19 amino acids. The CDR3 sequence: CASSPPLGLAGARGETQYF. The CDR3 DNA reads TGTGCCAGCTCACCTCCCCTGGGACTAGCGGGTGCCCGTGGGGAGACCCAGTACTTC.

This sequence joins TRBV5-1 and TRBJ2-2, with a possible D match to TRBD2 (5 bases). Germline V gene data show CDR1 as SGHRS and CDR2 as YFSETQ. With 5 bases removed from V and 0 bases from J, the gap between germline ends came to 11 bases. The CDR3 spans 15 residues. The CDR3 here is CASRREVSNTGELFF. CDR3 sequence (DNA): TGCGCCAGCAGGAGGGAAGTTTCGAACACCGGGGAGCTGTTTTTT.

The genes are TRBV7-3 and TRBJ2-7; TRBD2 matches at 10 bases. This CDR3 is built from 15 residues. Germline V gene data show CDR1 as SGHTA and CDR2 as FQGTGA. Losses at the gene ends were 5 bases for V and 5 bases for J; bases not matched to a gene: 9. This CDR3 is CASSRSGGAEDEQYF. DNA for the CDR3: TGTGCCAGCAGCCGAAGCGGGGGGGCCGAGGACGAGCAGTACTTC.

The chain uses TRBV18 and TRBJ1-6, with 7 bases fitting TRBD1. Germline V gives CDR1 KGHSH, CDR2 LQKENI. The CDR3 extends over 17 amino acids. The junction had 14 bases not matched to a gene; V was cut back by 3 bases and J by 9 bases. CDR3 sequence (DNA): TGTGCCAGCTCACCCCAACCAGGGGGGTCCAGGGGTTCACCCCTCCACTTT. This sequence encodes CASSPQPGGSRGSPLHF. Filled out from reference TRBV18 and TRBJ1-6, the complete variable domain reads NAGVMQNPRHLVRRRGQEARLRCSPMKGHSHVYWYRQLPEEGLKFMVYLQKENIIDESGMPKERFSAEFPKEGPSILRIQQVVRGDSAAYFCASSPQPGGSRGSPLHFGNGTRLTVT.

The rearrangement uses TRBV12-5 and TRBJ2-3; 9 bases align to TRBD2. Trimming at V came to 5 bases and at J to 1 base, leaving 4 bases not matched to a gene. The germline gives CDR1 LGHNT, CDR2 FRNRAP. CDR3 length: 15 amino acids. This chain's CDR3 is CASGHRTSGTDTQYF. In DNA form, the CDR3 reads TGTGCTAGTGGTCATCGGACTAGCGGCACAGATACGCAGTATTTT.

This sequence joins TRBV11-1 and TRBJ2-6; no reliable D call. CDR1 is SGHAT, CDR2 FQDESV, per germline (reference sequence). This CDR3 spans 16 amino acids. Deletions cut 1 base from V and 0 bases from J, with 7 bases between. CDR3 residues: CASSLGLISGANVLTF. The CDR3 DNA reads TGTGCCAGCAGCTTAGGGCTGATCTCTGGGGCCAACGTCCTGACTTTC.

The V and J genes are TRBV19 and TRBJ1-3; D call uncertain. Germline CDR1 is LNHDA and CDR2 is SQIVND (reference sequence). V lost 7 bases and J 0 bases, leaving 4 bases between the germline ends. CDR3 length equals 12 residues. The CDR3 loop is CASINSGNTIYF. In DNA form, the CDR3 reads TGTGCCAGTATAAACTCTGGAAACACCATATATTTT.

The rearrangement joins TRBV9 to TRBJ2-1, with D possibly being TRBD2 (6 bases). CDR1 and CDR2 from the germline V gene are SGDLS and YYNGEE. CDR3 length: 15 amino acids. V lost 0 bases and J lost 6, with 13 bases in between. The CDR3 loop is CASSVAGSGGNEQFF. CDR3 DNA sequence: TGTGCCAGCAGCGTAGCGGGTTCCGGGGGCAATGAGCAGTTCTTC.

The chain is built from TRBV14 and TRBJ2-7; 11 bases are shared with TRBD1. Germline V CDR1 and CDR2: SGHDN, FVKESK. The J segment lost 5 bases and the V segment lost 2 bases, leaving 5 bases of the junction unmatched. This CDR3 is 15 amino acids long. The CDR3 sequence: CASSQWTGGINEQYF. Written as DNA, the CDR3 is TGTGCCAGCAGCCAATGGACAGGGGGCATCAACGAGCAGTACTTC.

The rearrangement links TRBV6-5 to TRBJ1-5; D is unresolved. This CDR3 has 14 amino acids. CDR1 is MNHEY, CDR2 SVGAGI, per germline. Trimming removed 0 bases at V and 6 bases at J, with 9 bases between. Written as DNA, the CDR3 is TGTGCCAGCAGTTACTCGGAGGGTTTTCAGCCCCAGCATTTT. It specifies CASSYSEGFQPQHF.

The chain links TRBV5-1 to TRBJ2-5, with 8 bases identical to TRBD2. With V trimmed by 0 bases and J by 3 bases, 7 bases remained unmatched. CDR1 and CDR2 from the germline V gene are SGHRS and YFSETQ. CDR3 length: 16 residues. CDR3 loop: CASSLVLGGAEETQYF. In DNA, the CDR3 is TGCGCCAGCAGCTTGGTGCTCGGGGGGGCCGAAGAGACCCAGTACTTC.

The chain recombines TRBV3-1 (or the pseudogene TRBV3-2) with TRBJ2-3, with 10 bases lining up with TRBD1. The length of the CDR3 is 17 residues. Germline V gene data show CDR1 as LGHDT and CDR2 as YNNKEL (reference sequence). J lost 0 bases, V lost 2 bases, and 5 bases had no gene match. CDR3 coding DNA: TGTGCCAGCAGCCAATGGGGGACAGGGGAGAGCACAGATACGCAGTATTTT. Its translation is CASSQWGTGESTDTQYF.